One sample yielded the 20 T cell receptor beta chains listed below, sequenced in a study of spatial heterogeneity in lung cancer. General observations from the study: In tumors, expanded intratumoral alpha and beta TCR counts tracked mutation counts.

Specified time point: sample taken at primary tumor resection. TCRdb redid the calling of the 5' RACE reads with MiXCR, one entry per CDR3 protein. The sample records about 100,000 distinct CDR3 sequences, approximately 4.4% being singletons. These receptors have no identified antigens. This specimen was lung tumor tissue, taken at surgery. These receptors were obtained from a male donor with early-stage non-small cell lung cancer.

This clonotype was seen ten or more times. The chain employs TRBV3-1 and TRBJ2-7, with D possibly TRBD2 on 6 matching bases. The germline CDR1 and CDR2 sequences are LGHDT and YNNKEL (reference sequence). This CDR3 region has 11 residues. With 7 bases removed from V and 4 bases from J, the gap between germline ends came to 8 bases. In nucleotides, the CDR3 is TGTGCCAGCAACGGGGGTTACGAGCAGTACTTC. Translating gives CASNGGYEQYF.

This clonotype occurred many times. The chain links TRBV6-2 or TRBV6-3 to TRBJ2-1; TRBD2 matches at 9 bases. The germline gives CDR1 MNHEY, CDR2 SVGEGT. The CDR3 length is 15 residues. The junction had 8 bases not matched to a gene; V was cut back by 2 bases and J by 9 bases. The CDR3 nucleotides are TGTGCCAGCAGTTACGGGCGGGAGGGGTCCATTGAGCAGTTCTTC. Protein sequence: CASSYGREGSIEQFF.

This clonotype was counted many times. The chain has TRBV12-3 or TRBV12-4 and TRBJ2-7; TRBD1 is a possible D gene (6 bases). Trimming shortened V by 7 bases and J by 3 bases, and 19 bases separated the two germline ends. The CDR3 runs to 15 residues. The CDR3 loop is CASTYPDRRDYEQYF. For the CDR3, the DNA is TGTGCCAGCACCTATCCGGACAGAAGAGACTACGAGCAGTACTTC.

Many counts were recorded for this clonotype. J is TRBJ2-1 and V is TRBV20-1, with TRBD2 matching 8 bases. From germline, CDR1 is DFQATT and CDR2 SNEGSKA (reference sequence). CDR3 size: 15 residues. Unmatched junction bases numbered 9, after V lost 4 bases and J lost 4 bases. The chain's CDR3 is CSAIPLAGLYNEQFF. DNA of the CDR3: TGCAGTGCTATCCCCCTAGCGGGCTTGTACAATGAGCAGTTCTTC.

There are many counts of this clonotype. The rearrangement joins TRBV28 to TRBJ1-1; 8 bases line up with TRBD1. This CDR3 has 17 residues. The V segment lost 3 bases and the J segment 3 bases; nucleotides outside the gene matches: 12. Germline CDR1 and CDR2: MDHEN and SYDVKM. The CDR3 loop reads CASSFSAGGDVDTEAFF. In DNA, the CDR3 is TGTGCCAGCAGTTTCTCGGCAGGGGGCGATGTGGACACTGAAGCTTTCTTT.

This clonotype was recorded many times. The chain carries TRBV5-1 and TRBJ2-2; 9 positions agree with TRBD2. This CDR3 has 16 amino acids. CDR1 is SGHRS and CDR2 is YFSETQ in the germline V gene. V shed 1 base and J 6 bases; nucleotides not matched to a gene: 7. The CDR3 sequence is CASSLSSGREAGELFF. DNA for the CDR3: TGCGCCAGCAGCTTGAGTAGCGGGAGAGAGGCCGGGGAGCTGTTTTTT.

This clonotype occurred many times. The chain has TRBV10-2 and TRBJ1-1; TRBD1 is a possible D gene (6 bases). Per germline, CDR1 WSHSY and CDR2 SAAADI. The CDR3 extends over 13 amino acids. Between the trimmed V and J ends, which lost 2 bases and 7 bases, there was a span of 11 bases. The chain's CDR3 is CASSETRGVEAFF. Written as DNA, the CDR3 is TGCGCCAGCAGTGAGACCAGGGGTGTTGAAGCTTTCTTT.

Many counts were recorded for this clonotype. CDR3 nucleotides: TGCGCCAGCAGCTGGACTAGCGAAGCCAATGAGCAGTTCTTC. Translation gives CASSWTSEANEQFF. The chain employs TRBV5-1 and TRBJ2-1; 9 bases are a match to TRBD2. The CDR3 covers 14 residues. The germline CDR1 and CDR2 sequences are SGHRS and YFSETQ. The V and J ends lost 3 bases and 6 bases, in that order; junction bases with no gene match: 4.

In this sample, this clonotype turned up many times. The chain has TRBV18 and TRBJ1-5; D is unclear. The germline V gene has CDR1 KGHSH and CDR2 LQKENI. The CDR3 extends over 14 amino acids. Trimming shortened V by 3 bases and J by 7 bases, and 13 bases separated the two germline ends. The DNA for the CDR3 is TGTGCCAGCTCACCGAACTCGGGCGAACAGCCCCAGCATTTT. It translates to CASSPNSGEQPQHF.

Ten or more counts support this clonotype. This chain uses TRBV25-1 with TRBJ1-2; tentative D call: TRBD1 (6 bases). From germline, CDR1 is MGHDK and CDR2 SYGVNS. The CDR3 contains 11 residues. Trimming stripped 5 bases from V and 8 bases from J, with 9 bases between. This CDR3 reads CASSLGAGYTF. As DNA, the CDR3 is TGTGCCAGCAGTCTGGGGGCCGGCTACACCTTC.

This clonotype occurred a few times. This chain joins TRBV5-4 and TRBJ2-1, with D possibly matching TRBD2 (6 bases). The germline V gene encodes CDR1 SGHNT and CDR2 YYREEE (reference sequence). Trimming removed 4 bases at V and 7 bases at J, with 15 bases between. This CDR3 region has 14 residues. The CDR3 protein is CASSREALANEQFF. The DNA of the CDR3 is TGTGCCAGCAGCCGAGAAGCTCTAGCGAATGAGCAGTTCTTC.

The table lists this clonotype with many counts. V gene TRBV12-3 or TRBV12-4 combines with J gene TRBJ2-3; TRBD2 might be the D (6 bases). With 3 bases removed from V and 1 base from J, the gap between germline ends came to 8 bases. This CDR3 comprises 14 residues. The CDR3 DNA reads as TGTGCCAGCAGTTTTGAGCGGGGCACAGATACGCAGTATTTT. Encoded protein: CASSFERGTDTQYF.

This clonotype has at least ten counts. The V and J genes are TRBV2 and TRBJ2-1, with TRBD2 matching over 7 bases. Germline assignment: CDR1 SNHLY and CDR2 FYNNEI. This CDR3 is built from 14 residues. V shed 6 bases and J 6 bases; nucleotides not matched to a gene: 8. CDR3 sequence: CASSLGLVSNEQFF. The CDR3, as DNA: TGTGCCAGCAGCCTAGGACTAGTTAGCAATGAGCAGTTCTTC.

This sequence joins TRBV9 and TRBJ1-1, with D unclear. This CDR3 has 13 residues. With 4 bases removed from V and 4 bases from J, the gap between germline ends came to 11 bases. CDR1 is SGDLS, CDR2 YYNGEE, per germline. Here the CDR3 DNA reads TGTGCCAGCAGCCCGGGAGCGCGCACTGAAGCTTTCTTT. It is translated as CASSPGARTEAFF.

V and J are TRBV11-1 and TRBJ2-7, with TRBD1 matching over 8 bases. V dropped 4 bases and J dropped 3; count of bases not matched to a gene: 8. CDR1 and CDR2 (germline): SGHAT, FQDESV (reference sequence). The CDR3 sequence is 15 residues long. CDR3: CASSYDPTGDYEQYF. For the CDR3, the DNA is TGTGCCAGCAGCTACGACCCGACAGGGGACTACGAGCAGTACTTC.

This clonotype came up many times. V gene TRBV12-3 or TRBV12-4 combines with J gene TRBJ2-3; TRBD2 agrees at 9 bases. V lost 3 bases and J lost 14; bases outside the gene matches: 6. The CDR3 runs to 12 residues. CDR3 amino acids: CASSFTSGLLYF. The CDR3 coding sequence is TGTGCCAGCAGTTTCACTAGCGGGTTACTGTATTTT.

This clonotype was detected ten times or more. The CDR3 DNA follows: TGTGCCAGCAGTGGGACACCCGAGTCCGAGCAGTTCTTC. It specifies CASSGTPESEQFF. The genes are TRBV6-4 and TRBJ2-1; the D gene is possibly TRBD1 (5 bases). Trimming took 4 bases from V and 10 from J, leaving 14 bases between them. The germline gives CDR1 MRHNA, CDR2 SNTAGT. This CDR3 spans 13 amino acids.

The chain combines TRBV20-1 with TRBJ2-3; D remains unclear. The CDR3 runs to 12 residues. Trimming pared 5 bases from V and 4 bases from J, leaving 10 bases between. Germline V gives CDR1 DFQATT, CDR2 SNEGSKA (reference sequence). CDR3 amino acids: CSASPGPDTQYF. The CDR3 region has the DNA TGCAGTGCTTCACCGGGCCCAGATACGCAGTATTTT.

At least ten counts were recorded for this clonotype. The chain couples TRBV6-1 to TRBJ1-5; D ambiguous. Germline assignment: CDR1 MNHNS and CDR2 SASEGT. The CDR3 covers 13 residues. The V and J ends lost 0 bases and 4 bases respectively, with 4 bases between them. The CDR3 loop is CASSEAGNQPQHF. CDR3 in DNA: TGTGCCAGCAGTGAAGCAGGGAATCAGCCCCAGCATTTT.

The sample holds many counts of this clonotype. V usage is TRBV27 and J usage is TRBJ2-7; D may be TRBD1 (5 bases). The CDR3 is made up of 16 amino acids. Germline CDR1 and CDR2: MNHEY and SMNVEV (reference sequence). Deletions cut 7 bases from V and 0 bases from J, with 19 bases between. The chain's CDR3 is CASTPSGAGYSYEQYF. Here the CDR3 DNA reads TGTGCCAGCACCCCAAGTGGGGCAGGATACTCCTACGAGCAGTACTTC.